This passage covers 17 T cell receptor beta chains from one sample sequenced in a study of cytomegalovirus exposure and HLA in healthy donors. 13 Jbeta primers and 60 Vbeta primers were used for the PCR. This table comes from immunoSEQ multiplex PCR, and its TCRdb copy is limited to in-frame clones, with some not included. The table has some 220,000 clones, around 80% seen once. The material sequenced was PBMCs. The receptors shown here come from a boy aged 5-17 years in good health and CMV-seronegative.

The chain combines TRBV19 with TRBJ2-1; unclear D gene. The germline gives CDR1 LNHDA, CDR2 SQIVND (reference sequence). The germline V and J ends were trimmed by 0 bases and 9 bases, with 15 bases remaining between them. This CDR3 has 15 amino acids. The CDR3 is CASSIDQALYGEQFF. The CDR3 bases are TGTGCCAGTAGTATAGATCAGGCCTTATACGGTGAGCAGTTCTTC.

The V and J genes are TRBV7-3 and TRBJ2-6; a weak D match, TRBD2 (5 bases). Germline CDR1 is SGHTA and CDR2 is FQGTGA. Trimming took 4 bases from V and 0 from J, leaving 10 bases between them. The CDR3 has 16 amino acids. CDR3 loop: CASSSLGLSGANVLTF. For the CDR3, the DNA is TGTGCCAGCAGCTCACTAGGCCTCTCTGGGGCCAACGTCCTGACTTTC.

Regarding this clone: Different DNA sequences within this sample yield the same CDR3. The chain recombines TRBV5-1 with TRBJ1-2; 10 positions match TRBD1. Germline CDR1 reads SGHRS; CDR2 reads YFSETQ. The CDR3 consists of 13 residues. The J segment lost 6 bases and the V segment lost 2 bases, leaving 1 base of the junction unmatched. This CDR3 is CASSLGTGDGYTF. In DNA, the CDR3 is TGCGCCAGCAGCTTAGGGACAGGGGATGGCTACACCTTC.

The chain combines TRBV27 with TRBJ2-5; possibly TRBD1 for D (6 bases). CDR3 length: 13 residues. Trimming pared 6 bases from V and 2 bases from J, leaving 10 bases between. CDR1 MNHEY and CDR2 SMNVEV come from the germline V gene (reference sequence). The CDR3 coding sequence is TGTGCCAGCAGGGCGGACAGACAAGAGACCCAGTACTTC. It translates to CASRADRQETQYF.

Notes on this clone: The same CDR3 can be traced to other DNA sequences in this sample. The chain joins TRBV9 to TRBJ1-2, with a tentative D call TRBD1 (6 bases). Per germline, CDR1 SGDLS and CDR2 YYNGEE. Trimming took off 0 bases at V and 8 bases at J, with 11 bases between the two ends. CDR3 length equals 13 residues. The CDR3, as DNA: TGTGCCAGCAGCGTAGGAGGGAGGGGGGGCTACACCTTC. It is translated as CASSVGGRGGYTF.

J is TRBJ2-7 and V is TRBV18, with D possibly being TRBD1 (5 bases). V lost 1 base and J lost 2, with 15 bases in between. In germline, CDR1 is KGHSH, CDR2 LQKENI. The CDR3 sequence is 16 residues long. The CDR3 is CASSPLRVTETYEQYF. DNA for the CDR3: TGTGCCAGCTCACCACTGCGAGTGACAGAAACCTACGAGCAGTACTTC.

This clone was counted only a few times. This rearrangement joins TRBV10-2 to TRBJ1-1; 7 nucleotides agree with TRBD1. V was clipped by 8 bases and J by 0 bases; unmatched bases: 12. The CDR3 is 16 amino acids. From germline, CDR1 is WSHSY and CDR2 SAAADI. CDR3 DNA sequence: TGCGCCAGCGCTACAGACAGGGTAAACATGAACACTGAAGCTTTCTTT. Translating gives CASATDRVNMNTEAFF.

V usage is TRBV2 and J usage is TRBJ2-5, with 9 bases lining up with TRBD2. Judging by the DNA end, TRBJ2-7 fits better; the J call may be wrong. CDR3 length equals 13 residues. The germline CDR1 and CDR2 sequences are SNHLY and FYNNEI. CDR3 amino acids: CAGLAGDFYEQYF. Here the CDR3 DNA reads TGTGCCGGATTAGCGGGAGATTTCTACGAGCAGTACTTC.

The chain recombines TRBV10-2 with TRBJ1-2; possible D gene TRBD1, 5 bases. The V and J ends lost 0 bases and 4 bases respectively, with 12 bases between them. The CDR3 length is 15 residues. Germline-derived CDR1 and CDR2 are WSHSY and SAAADI. The CDR3 region has the DNA TGCGCCAGCAGTGAGTCAGTAGGGGTGGGCTATGGCTACACCTTC. Translation: CASSESVGVGYGYTF.

This chain joins TRBV7-6 and TRBJ2-4, with TRBD1 matching over 7 bases. The CDR3 covers 16 residues. After removal of 0 bases from V and 6 bases from J, the junction contained 8 bases not matched to a gene. Germline V gene sequence: CDR1 SGHVS, CDR2 FNYEAQ. The CDR3 DNA is TGTGCCAGCAGCTTAGCGGCCGGGACAGAGATAAACATTCAGTACTTC. This encodes CASSLAAGTEINIQYF.

The chain combines TRBV27 with TRBJ2-7, with D possibly TRBD2 on 6 matching bases. Trimming stripped 1 base from V and 3 bases from J, with 16 bases between. The CDR3 spans 16 residues. CDR1 MNHEY and CDR2 SMNVEV come from the germline V gene (reference sequence). The CDR3 sequence is CASSLYIPTEGYEQYF. The CDR3 bases are TGTGCCAGCAGTTTATATATCCCAACGGAGGGCTACGAGCAGTACTTC.

J is TRBJ1-2 and V is TRBV30; 7 bases align to TRBD1. This CDR3 is built from 13 residues. Germline CDR1 GTSNPN, CDR2 SVGIG (reference sequence). J gave up 8 bases and V 4 bases, and 10 bases lay outside the gene matches. CDR3 loop: CAWKRTGSYGYTF. CDR3 sequence (DNA): TGTGCCTGGAAAAGGACAGGCTCTTACGGCTACACCTTC.

The chain joins TRBV2 to TRBJ1-1, with unresolved D. Germline V lookup: CDR1 SNHLY, CDR2 FYNNEI. Between the trimmed V and J ends, which lost 3 bases and 2 bases, there was a span of 4 bases. This CDR3 has 12 residues. The CDR3 is CASSDINTEAFF. The DNA of the CDR3 is TGTGCCAGCAGTGATATCAACACTGAAGCTTTCTTT.

The genes are TRBV7-6 and TRBJ2-7; unclear D gene. CDR3 length: 15 residues. The germline CDR1 and CDR2 sequences are SGHVS and FNYEAQ. V gave up 5 bases and J gave up 2 bases, with 16 bases separating them. CDR3 sequence (DNA): TGTGCCAGCAGCCCCCAGTTTGTTGCAACCTACGAGCAGTACTTC. Translating it yields CASSPQFVATYEQYF.

The rearrangement uses TRBV7-3 and TRBJ2-3; 9 nucleotides agree with TRBD2. The CDR3 extends over 16 amino acids. Per the germline V gene, CDR1 is SGHTA and CDR2 is FQGTGA. Trimming removed 4 bases from V and 1 base from J; junction bases left unmatched: 6. The CDR3 DNA reads TGTGCCAGCAGCTCTCGAGCGGGGGGAGGCACAGATACGCAGTATTTT. Translation gives CASSSRAGGGTDTQYF.

CDR3 region: CASSLGQSNQPQHF. The CDR3 nucleotides read TGTGCCAGCTCTCTCGGACAGAGCAATCAGCCCCAGCATTTT. The chain recombines TRBV18 with TRBJ1-5, with a possible D match to TRBD1 (6 bases). Trimming removed 6 bases at V and 1 base at J, with 10 bases between. There are 14 residues in the CDR3. CDR1 and CDR2 from the germline V gene are KGHSH and LQKENI.

This sequence joins TRBV7-9 and TRBJ2-5, with D possibly TRBD1 on 5 matching bases. CDR3 length equals 13 residues. V was pared by 11 bases and J by 5 bases, with 18 bases between. Germline V lookup: CDR1 SEHNR, CDR2 FQNEAQ (reference sequence). CDR3 sequence (DNA): TGTGCCGGAGACAGAAACATCGGGGAGACCCAGTACTTC. This codes for CAGDRNIGETQYF.